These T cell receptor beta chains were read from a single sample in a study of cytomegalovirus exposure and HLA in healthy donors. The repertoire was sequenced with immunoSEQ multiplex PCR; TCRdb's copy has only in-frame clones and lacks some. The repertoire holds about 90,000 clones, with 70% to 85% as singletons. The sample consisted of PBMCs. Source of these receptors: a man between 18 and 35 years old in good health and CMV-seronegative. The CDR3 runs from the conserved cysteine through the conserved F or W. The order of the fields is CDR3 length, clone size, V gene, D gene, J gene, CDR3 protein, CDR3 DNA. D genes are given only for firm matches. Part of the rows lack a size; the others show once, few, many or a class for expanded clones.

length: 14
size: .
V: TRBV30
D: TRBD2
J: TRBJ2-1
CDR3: CARGTSGAYNEQFF
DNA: TGTGCTCGTGGTACCAGCGGGGCTTACAATGAGCAGTTCTTC

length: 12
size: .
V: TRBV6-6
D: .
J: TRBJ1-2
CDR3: CASSYDSYGYTF
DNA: TGTGCCAGCAGTTACGACAGCTATGGCTACACCTTC

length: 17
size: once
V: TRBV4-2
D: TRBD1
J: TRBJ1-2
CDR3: CASSQDLAGGVNYGYTF
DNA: TGTGCCAGCAGCCAAGATCTTGCAGGGGGTGTCAACTATGGCTACACCTTC

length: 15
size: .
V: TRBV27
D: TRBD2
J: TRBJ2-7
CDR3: CASSPLGTSGPQQYF
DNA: TGTGCCAGCAGCCCTCTAGGGACTAGCGGGCCTCAGCAGTACTTC

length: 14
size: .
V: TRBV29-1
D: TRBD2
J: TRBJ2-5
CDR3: CSVEGPGSGETQYF
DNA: TGCAGCGTTGAGGGTCCCGGTAGCGGGGAGACCCAGTACTTC

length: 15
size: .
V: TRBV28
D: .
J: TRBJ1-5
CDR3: CASGLTGVSNQPQHF
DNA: TGTGCCAGCGGATTGACGGGGGTAAGCAATCAGCCCCAGCATTTT

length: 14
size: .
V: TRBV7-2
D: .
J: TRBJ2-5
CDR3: CASSPTRSWETQYF
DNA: TGTGCCAGCAGCCCAACACGGAGCTGGGAGACCCAGTACTTC

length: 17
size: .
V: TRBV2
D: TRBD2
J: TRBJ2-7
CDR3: CASSIADSGSYGGEQYF
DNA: TGTGCCAGCAGTATCGCAGATAGCGGGTCCTACGGAGGCGAGCAGTACTTC

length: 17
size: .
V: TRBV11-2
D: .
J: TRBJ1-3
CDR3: CASSLVLPTRNGNTIYF
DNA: TGTGCCAGCAGCTTAGTTTTGCCAACTCGTAATGGAAACACCATATATTTT

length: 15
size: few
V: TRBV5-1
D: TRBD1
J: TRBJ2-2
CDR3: CASSLGDRMTGELFF
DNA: TGCGCCAGCAGCTTGGGGGACAGGATGACCGGGGAGCTGTTTTTT

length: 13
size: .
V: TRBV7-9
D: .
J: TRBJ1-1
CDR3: CASSYDRYTEAFF
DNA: TGTGCCAGCAGTTACGACAGGTACACTGAAGCTTTCTTT

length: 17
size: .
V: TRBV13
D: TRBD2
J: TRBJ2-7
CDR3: CASSYHGTSGSSYEQYF
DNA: TGTGCCAGCAGCTACCATGGGACTAGCGGCTCCTCCTACGAGCAGTACTTC

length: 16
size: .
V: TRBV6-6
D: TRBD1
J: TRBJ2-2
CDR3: CASSYGGQANTGELFF
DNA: TGTGCCAGCAGTTACGGGGGACAGGCAAACACCGGGGAGCTGTTTTTT

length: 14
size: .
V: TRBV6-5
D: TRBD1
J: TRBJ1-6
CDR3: CASSQGVRHSPLHF
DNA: TGTGCCAGCAGTCAGGGGGTTAGACATTCACCCCTCCACTTT

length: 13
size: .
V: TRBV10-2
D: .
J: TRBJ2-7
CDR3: CASRSMGPGEQYF
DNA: TGCGCCAGCAGAAGTATGGGCCCAGGTGAGCAGTACTTC

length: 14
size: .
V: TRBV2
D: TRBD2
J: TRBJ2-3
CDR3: CASSREGITDTQYF
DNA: TGTGCCAGCTCGCGGGAGGGAATCACAGATACGCAGTATTTT

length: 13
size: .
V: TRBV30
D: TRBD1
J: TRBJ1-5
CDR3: CAWRGQGVQPQHF
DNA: TGTGCCTGGAGAGGACAGGGCGTCCAGCCCCAGCATTTT

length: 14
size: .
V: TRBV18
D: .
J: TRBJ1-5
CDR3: CASSHRNSNQPQHF
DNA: TGTGCCAGCTCGCACAGGAATAGCAATCAGCCCCAGCATTTT

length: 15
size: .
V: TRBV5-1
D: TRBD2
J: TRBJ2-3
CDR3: CAAAWTSGSTDTQYF
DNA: TGCGCCGCGGCTTGGACTAGCGGCTCCACAGATACGCAGTATTTT

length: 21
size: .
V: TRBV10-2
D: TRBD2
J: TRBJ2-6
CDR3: CASSEKGLAGVVKTGANVLTF
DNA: TGCGCCAGCAGTGAGAAGGGGCTAGCGGGAGTAGTTAAAACTGGGGCCAACGTCCTGACTTTC

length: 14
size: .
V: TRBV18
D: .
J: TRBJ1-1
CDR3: CASSRKSGPAGAFF
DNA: TGTGCCAGCTCACGGAAGTCGGGCCCGGCGGGAGCTTTCTTT

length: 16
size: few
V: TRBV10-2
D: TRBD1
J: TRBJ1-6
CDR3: CASSLGQGANNSPLHF
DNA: TGCGCCAGCAGTTTGGGACAGGGGGCAAATAATTCACCCCTCCACTTT

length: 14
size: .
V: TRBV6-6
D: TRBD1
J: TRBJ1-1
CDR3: CASSYTLRDSEAFF
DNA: TGTGCCAGCAGTTACACACTCCGGGACAGTGAAGCTTTCTTT

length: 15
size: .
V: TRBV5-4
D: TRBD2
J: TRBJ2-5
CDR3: CASSTLAGVQETQYF
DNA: TGTGCCAGCAGCACCTTAGCGGGAGTCCAAGAGACCCAGTACTTC

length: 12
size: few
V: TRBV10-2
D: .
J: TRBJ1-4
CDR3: CATGGTAEKLFF
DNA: TGCGCCACCGGAGGGACCGCTGAAAAACTGTTTTTT

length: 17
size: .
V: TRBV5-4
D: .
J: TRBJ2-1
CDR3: CASSPGSGLSSYNEQFF
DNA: TGTGCCAGCAGCCCTGGGAGTGGTCTCAGCTCCTACAATGAGCAGTTCTTC

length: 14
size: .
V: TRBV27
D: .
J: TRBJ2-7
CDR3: CASSWVPGTYEQYF
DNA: TGTGCCAGCAGTTGGGTCCCGGGGACCTACGAGCAGTACTTC

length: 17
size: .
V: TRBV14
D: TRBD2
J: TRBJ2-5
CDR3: CASSQGSSGRARETQYF
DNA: TGTGCCAGCAGCCAAGGCTCTAGCGGGAGGGCGAGAGAGACCCAGTACTTC

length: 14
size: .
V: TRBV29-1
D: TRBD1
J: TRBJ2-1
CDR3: CSGMPGTVNNEQFF
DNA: TGCAGCGGGATGCCCGGGACAGTCAACAATGAGCAGTTCTTC

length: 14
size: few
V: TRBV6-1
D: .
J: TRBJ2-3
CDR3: CASSDHSRTDTQYF
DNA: TGTGCCAGCAGTGATCACAGTCGCACAGATACGCAGTATTTT

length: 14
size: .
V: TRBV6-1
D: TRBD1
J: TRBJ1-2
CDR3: CASRETGGTRGYTF
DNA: TGTGCCAGCAGGGAGACAGGGGGCACGAGGGGCTACACCTTC

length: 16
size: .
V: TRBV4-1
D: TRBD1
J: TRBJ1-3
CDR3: CASSHMTGGSGNTIYF
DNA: TGCGCCAGCAGCCATATGACAGGGGGCTCTGGAAACACCATATATTTT

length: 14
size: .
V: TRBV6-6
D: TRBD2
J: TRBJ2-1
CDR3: CASRGGGSYNEQFF
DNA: TGTGCCAGCAGGGGCGGGGGCTCCTACAATGAGCAGTTCTTC

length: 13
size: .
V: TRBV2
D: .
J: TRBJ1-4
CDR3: CASRAGTNEKLFF
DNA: TGTGCCAGCAGGGCAGGAACTAATGAAAAACTGTTTTTT

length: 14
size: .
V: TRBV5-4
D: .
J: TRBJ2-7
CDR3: CASSSRGPSYEQYF
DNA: TGTGCCAGCAGCTCTCGAGGGCCAAGCTACGAGCAGTACTTC

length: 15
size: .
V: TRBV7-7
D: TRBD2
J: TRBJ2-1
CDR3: CASSLGLAGDNEQFF
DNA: TGTGCTAGCAGCTTAGGCCTAGCGGGTGACAATGAGCAGTTCTTC

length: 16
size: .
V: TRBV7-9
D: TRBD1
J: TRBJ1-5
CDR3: CASSLDSGGIRQPQHF
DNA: TGTGCCAGCAGCTTAGACTCAGGGGGAATACGACAGCCCCAGCATTTT

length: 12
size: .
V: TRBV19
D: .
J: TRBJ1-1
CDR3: CASSIEVTEAFF
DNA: TGTGCCAGTAGTATCGAGGTCACTGAAGCTTTCTTT

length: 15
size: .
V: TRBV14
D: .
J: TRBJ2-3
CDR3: CASSQWGPGTDTQYF
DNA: TGTGCCAGCAGCCAATGGGGCCCCGGCACAGATACGCAGTATTTT

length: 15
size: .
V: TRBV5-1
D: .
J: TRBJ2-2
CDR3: CASSLSGANTGELFF
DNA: TGCGCCAGCAGCTTGTCTGGGGCAAACACCGGGGAGCTGTTTTTT

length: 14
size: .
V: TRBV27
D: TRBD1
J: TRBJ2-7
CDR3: CASSFSQGGYEQYF
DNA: TGTGCCAGCAGTTTTTCACAGGGGGGCTACGAGCAGTACTTC

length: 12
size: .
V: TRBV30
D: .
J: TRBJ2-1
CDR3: CAWVQPANEQFF
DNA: TGTGCCTGGGTACAGCCAGCTAATGAGCAGTTCTTC

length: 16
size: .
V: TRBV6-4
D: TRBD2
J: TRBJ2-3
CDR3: CASSDVAGDGADTQYF
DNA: TGTGCCAGCAGTGACGTAGCGGGCGACGGGGCAGATACGCAGTATTTT

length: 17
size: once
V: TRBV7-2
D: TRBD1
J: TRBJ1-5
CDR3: CASSSRDRGFDNQPQHF
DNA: TGTGCCAGCAGCTCTAGGGACAGGGGATTTGACAATCAGCCCCAGCATTTT

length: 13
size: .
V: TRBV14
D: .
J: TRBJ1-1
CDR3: CASSPQGWTEAFF
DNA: TGTGCCAGCAGCCCACAGGGTTGGACTGAAGCTTTCTTT

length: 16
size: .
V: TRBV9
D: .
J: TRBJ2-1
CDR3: CASSVGQGYSYNEQFF
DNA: TGTGCCAGCAGCGTAGGCCAGGGATATTCCTACAATGAGCAGTTCTTC

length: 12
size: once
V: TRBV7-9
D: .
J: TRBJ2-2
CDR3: CASSPVGGELFF
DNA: TGTGCCAGCAGCCCCGTCGGCGGGGAGCTGTTTTTT

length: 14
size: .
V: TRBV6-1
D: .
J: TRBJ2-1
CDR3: CASRYGSSYNEQFF
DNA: TGTGCCAGCAGATACGGGAGCTCCTACAATGAGCAGTTCTTC

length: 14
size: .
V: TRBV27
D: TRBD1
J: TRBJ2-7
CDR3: CASRHPGQGYEQYF
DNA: TGTGCCAGCAGACATCCGGGACAGGGCTACGAGCAGTACTTC

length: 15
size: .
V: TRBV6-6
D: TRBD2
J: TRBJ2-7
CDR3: CASRARGGTSYEQYF
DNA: TGTGCCAGCAGGGCACGCGGGGGAACCTCCTACGAGCAGTACTTC

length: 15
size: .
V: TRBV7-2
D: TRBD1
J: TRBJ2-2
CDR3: CASSPGQRNTGELFF
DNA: TGTGCCAGCAGCCCGGGACAGAGGAACACCGGGGAGCTGTTTTTT

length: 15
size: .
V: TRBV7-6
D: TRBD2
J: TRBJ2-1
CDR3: CASSQGLAVNNEQFF
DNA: TGTGCCAGCAGCCAGGGACTAGCGGTCAACAATGAGCAGTTCTTC

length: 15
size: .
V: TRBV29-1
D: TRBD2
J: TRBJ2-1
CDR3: CSVPHPSGLYNEQFF
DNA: TGCAGCGTACCCCACCCTAGCGGACTATACAATGAGCAGTTCTTC

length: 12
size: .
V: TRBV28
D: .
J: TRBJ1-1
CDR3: CASSLPGTEAFF
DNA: TGTGCCAGCAGTTTACCGGGGACTGAAGCTTTCTTT